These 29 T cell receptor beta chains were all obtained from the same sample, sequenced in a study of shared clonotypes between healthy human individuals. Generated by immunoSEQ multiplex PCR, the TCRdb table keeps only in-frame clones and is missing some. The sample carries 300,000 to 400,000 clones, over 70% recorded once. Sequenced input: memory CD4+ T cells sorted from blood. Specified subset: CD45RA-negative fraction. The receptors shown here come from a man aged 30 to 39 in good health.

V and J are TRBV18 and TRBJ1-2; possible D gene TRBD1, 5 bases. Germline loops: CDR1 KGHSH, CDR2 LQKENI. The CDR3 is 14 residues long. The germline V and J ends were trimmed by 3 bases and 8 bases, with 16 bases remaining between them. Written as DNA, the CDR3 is TGTGCCAGCTCACCTTTCCGGGACCTTAACGGCTACACCTTC. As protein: CASSPFRDLNGYTF.

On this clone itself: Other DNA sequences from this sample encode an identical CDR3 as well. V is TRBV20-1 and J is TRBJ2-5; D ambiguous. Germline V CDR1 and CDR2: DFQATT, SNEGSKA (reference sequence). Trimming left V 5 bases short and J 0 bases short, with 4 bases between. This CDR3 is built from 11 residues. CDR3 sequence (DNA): TGCAGTGCTCTGTACCAAGAGACCCAGTACTTC. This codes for CSALYQETQYF.

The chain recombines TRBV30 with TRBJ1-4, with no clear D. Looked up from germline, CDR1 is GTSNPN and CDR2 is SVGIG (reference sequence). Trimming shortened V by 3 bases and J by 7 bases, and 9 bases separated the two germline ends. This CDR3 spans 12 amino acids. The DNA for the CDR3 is TGTGCCTGGAGAAAAGGAGGTGAAAAACTGTTTTTT. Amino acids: CAWRKGGEKLFF.

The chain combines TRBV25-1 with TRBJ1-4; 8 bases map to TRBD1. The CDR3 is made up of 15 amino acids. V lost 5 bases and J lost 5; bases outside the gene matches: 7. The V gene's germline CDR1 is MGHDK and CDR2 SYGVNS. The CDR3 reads CASSQQGADNEKLFF. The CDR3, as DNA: TGTGCCAGCAGTCAGCAGGGGGCAGACAATGAAAAACTGTTTTTT. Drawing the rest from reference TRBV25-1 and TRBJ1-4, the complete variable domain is EADIYQTPRYLVIGTGKKITLECSQTMGHDKMYWYQQDPGMELHLIHYSYGVNSTEKGDLSSESTVSRIRTEHFPLTLESARPSHTSQYLCASSQQGADNEKLFFGSGTQLSVL.

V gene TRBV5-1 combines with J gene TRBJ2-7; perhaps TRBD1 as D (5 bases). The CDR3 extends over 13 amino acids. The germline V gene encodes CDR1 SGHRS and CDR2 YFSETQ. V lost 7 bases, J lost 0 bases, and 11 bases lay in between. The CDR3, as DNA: TGCGCCAGCTCTACAGGCTACTCCTACGAGCAGTACTTC. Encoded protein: CASSTGYSYEQYF.

The chain's CDR3 is CASRKLGRPAYEQYF. In nucleotides, the CDR3 is TGTGCCAGCAGGAAACTCGGGAGGCCCGCCTACGAGCAGTACTTC. The chain combines TRBV5-4 with TRBJ2-7; 7 bases line up with TRBD2. V was clipped by 5 bases and J by 2 bases; unmatched bases: 10. The CDR3 contains 15 residues. Germline CDR1 and CDR2: SGHNT and YYREEE (reference sequence).

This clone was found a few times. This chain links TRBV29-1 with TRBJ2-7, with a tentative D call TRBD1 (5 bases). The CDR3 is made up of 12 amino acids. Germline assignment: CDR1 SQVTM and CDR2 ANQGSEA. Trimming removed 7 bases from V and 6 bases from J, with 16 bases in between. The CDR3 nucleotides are TGCAGCGGTGCAGACCTAAGGGGCGAGCAGTACTTC. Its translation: CSGADLRGEQYF.

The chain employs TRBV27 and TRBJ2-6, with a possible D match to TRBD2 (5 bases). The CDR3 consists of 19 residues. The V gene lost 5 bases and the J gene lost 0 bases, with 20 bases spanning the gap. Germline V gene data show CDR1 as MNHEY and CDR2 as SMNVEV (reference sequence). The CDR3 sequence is CASSSERGFLSSGANVLTF. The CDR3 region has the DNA TGTGCCAGCAGTAGCGAACGGGGTTTTTTGAGCTCTGGGGCCAACGTCCTGACTTTC.

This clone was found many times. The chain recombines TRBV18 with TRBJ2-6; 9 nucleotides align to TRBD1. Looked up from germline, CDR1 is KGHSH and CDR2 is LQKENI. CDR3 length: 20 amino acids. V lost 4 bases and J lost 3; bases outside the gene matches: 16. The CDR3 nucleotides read TGTGCCAGCTCACTTGAACCATGGTGGACAGGGGAGCATGGGGCCAACGTCCTGACTTTC. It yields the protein CASSLEPWWTGEHGANVLTF.

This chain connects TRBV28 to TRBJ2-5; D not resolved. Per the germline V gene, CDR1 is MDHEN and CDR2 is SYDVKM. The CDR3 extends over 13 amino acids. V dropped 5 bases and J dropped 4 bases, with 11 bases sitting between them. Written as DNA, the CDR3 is TGTGCCAGCAGTCCTCCTCATCGAGAGACCCAGTACTTC. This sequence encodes CASSPPHRETQYF.

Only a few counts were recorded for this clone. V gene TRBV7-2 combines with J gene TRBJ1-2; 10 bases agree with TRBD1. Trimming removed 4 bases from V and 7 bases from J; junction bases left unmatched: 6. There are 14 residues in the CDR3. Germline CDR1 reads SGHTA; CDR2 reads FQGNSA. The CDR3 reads CASSSGTGDSGYTF. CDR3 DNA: TGTGCCAGCAGCTCCGGGACAGGGGACTCTGGCTACACCTTC.

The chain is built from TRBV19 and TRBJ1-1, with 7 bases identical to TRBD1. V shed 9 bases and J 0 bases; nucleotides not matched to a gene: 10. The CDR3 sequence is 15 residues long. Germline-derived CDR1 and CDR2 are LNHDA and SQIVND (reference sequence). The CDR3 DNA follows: TGTGCCAGCTCCGGGACAGACTCCATGAACACTGAAGCTTTCTTT. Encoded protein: CASSGTDSMNTEAFF.

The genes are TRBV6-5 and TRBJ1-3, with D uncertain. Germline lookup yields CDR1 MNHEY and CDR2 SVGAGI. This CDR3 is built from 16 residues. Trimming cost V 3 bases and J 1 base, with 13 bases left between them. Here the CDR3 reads CASSYLVPGSGNTIYF. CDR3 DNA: TGTGCCAGCAGTTATCTGGTACCTGGGTCTGGAAACACCATATATTTT.

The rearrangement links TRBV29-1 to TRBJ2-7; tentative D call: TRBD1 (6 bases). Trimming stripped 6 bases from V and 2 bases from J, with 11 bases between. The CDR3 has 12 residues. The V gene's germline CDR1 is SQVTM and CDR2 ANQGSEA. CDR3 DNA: TGCAGCGTGAAGGGGGTAGCCTACGAGCAGTACTTC. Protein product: CSVKGVAYEQYF.

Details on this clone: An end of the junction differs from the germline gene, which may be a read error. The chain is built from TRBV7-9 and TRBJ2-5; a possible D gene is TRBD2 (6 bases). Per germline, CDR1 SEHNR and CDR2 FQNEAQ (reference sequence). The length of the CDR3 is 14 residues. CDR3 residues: CASARGAGQGTQYF. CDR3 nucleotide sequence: TGTGCCAGCGCACGCGGGGCGGGCCAAGGGACCCAGTACTTC.

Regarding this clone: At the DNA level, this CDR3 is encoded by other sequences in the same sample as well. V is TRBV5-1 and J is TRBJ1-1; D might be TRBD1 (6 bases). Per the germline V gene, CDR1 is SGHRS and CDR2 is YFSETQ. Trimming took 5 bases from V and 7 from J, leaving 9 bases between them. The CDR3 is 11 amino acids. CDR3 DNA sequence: TGCGCCAGCAGGGTGGACAGTGAAGCTTTCTTT. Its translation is CASRVDSEAFF.

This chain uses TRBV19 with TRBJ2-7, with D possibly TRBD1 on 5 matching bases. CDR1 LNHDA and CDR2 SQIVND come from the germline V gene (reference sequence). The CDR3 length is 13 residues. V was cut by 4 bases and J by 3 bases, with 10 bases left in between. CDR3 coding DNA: TGTGCCAGTAGTACGAGACAGTACTACGAGCAGTACTTC. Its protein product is CASSTRQYYEQYF.

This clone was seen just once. The CDR3 region has the DNA TGTGCCAGCAGCTTGGACCCACACGAAAAACTGTTTTTT. Translation gives CASSLDPHEKLFF. The chain combines TRBV5-5 with TRBJ1-4; no definite D call. The CDR3 contains 13 residues. Germline V gene data show CDR1 as SGHKS and CDR2 as YYEKEE (reference sequence). V was trimmed by 0 bases and J by 8 bases, leaving 8 bases between them.

Written as DNA, the CDR3 is TGTGCCAGCAGCAACGGACAAGACACAGATACGCAGTATTTT. Protein: CASSNGQDTDTQYF. The J gene is TRBJ2-3, the V gene TRBV7-2; tentatively, D is TRBD1 (5 bases). The length of the CDR3 is 14 residues. Germline V lookup: CDR1 SGHTA, CDR2 FQGNSA. Trimming took off 5 bases at V and 2 bases at J, with 11 bases between the two ends.

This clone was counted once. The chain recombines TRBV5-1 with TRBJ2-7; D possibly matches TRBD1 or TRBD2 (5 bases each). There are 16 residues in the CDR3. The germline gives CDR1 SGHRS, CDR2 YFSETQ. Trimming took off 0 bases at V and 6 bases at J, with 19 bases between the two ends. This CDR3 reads CASSLAWGSPRAEQYF. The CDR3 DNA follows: TGCGCCAGCAGCTTGGCCTGGGGGTCCCCTAGAGCCGAGCAGTACTTC.

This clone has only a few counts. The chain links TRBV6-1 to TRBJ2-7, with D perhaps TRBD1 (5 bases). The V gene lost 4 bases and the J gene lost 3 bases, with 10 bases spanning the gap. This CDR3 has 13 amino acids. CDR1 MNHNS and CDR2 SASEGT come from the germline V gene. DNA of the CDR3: TGTGCCAGCAGTGCGAGCAGGGTCTACGAGCAGTACTTC. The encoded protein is CASSASRVYEQYF.

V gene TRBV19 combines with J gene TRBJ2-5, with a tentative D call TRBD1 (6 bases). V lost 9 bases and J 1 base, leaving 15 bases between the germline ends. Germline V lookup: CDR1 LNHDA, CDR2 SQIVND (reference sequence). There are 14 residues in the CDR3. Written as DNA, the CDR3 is TGTGCCAGGAAAATTTACAGGGTCCAAGAGACCCAGTACTTC. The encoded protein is CARKIYRVQETQYF. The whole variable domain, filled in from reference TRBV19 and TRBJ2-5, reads DGGITQSPKYLFRKEGQNVTLSCEQNLNHDAMYWYRQDPGQGLRLIYYSQIVNDFQKGDIAEGYSVSREKKESFPLTVTSAQKNPTAFYLCARKIYRVQETQYFGPGTRLLVL.

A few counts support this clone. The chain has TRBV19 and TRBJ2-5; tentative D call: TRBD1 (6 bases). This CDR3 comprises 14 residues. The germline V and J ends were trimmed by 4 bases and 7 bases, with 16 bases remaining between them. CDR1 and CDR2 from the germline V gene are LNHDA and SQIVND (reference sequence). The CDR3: CASSKSQGLGTQYF. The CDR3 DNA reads TGTGCCAGTAGTAAGTCACAGGGTCTAGGGACCCAGTACTTC.

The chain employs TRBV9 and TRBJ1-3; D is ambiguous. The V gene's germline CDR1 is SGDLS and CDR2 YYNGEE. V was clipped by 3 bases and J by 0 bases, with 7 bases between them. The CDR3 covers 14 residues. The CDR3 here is CASSEESSGNTIYF. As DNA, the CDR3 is TGTGCCAGCAGCGAAGAGAGCTCTGGAAACACCATATATTTT.

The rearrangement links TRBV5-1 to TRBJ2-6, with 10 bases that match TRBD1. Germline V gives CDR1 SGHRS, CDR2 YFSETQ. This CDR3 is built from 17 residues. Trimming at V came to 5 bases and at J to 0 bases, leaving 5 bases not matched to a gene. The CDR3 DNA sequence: TGCGCCAGCAGAGTGGGACAGGGGCCCTCTGGGGCCAACGTCCTGACTTTC. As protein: CASRVGQGPSGANVLTF.

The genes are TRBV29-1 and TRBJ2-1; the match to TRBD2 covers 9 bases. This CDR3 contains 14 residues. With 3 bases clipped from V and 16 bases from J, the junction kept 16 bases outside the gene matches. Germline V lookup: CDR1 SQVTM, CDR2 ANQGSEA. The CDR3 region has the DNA TGCAGCGTTGATACTAGCGGGCGAGGGTGGGGGACCTTCTTC. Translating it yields CSVDTSGRGWGTFF.

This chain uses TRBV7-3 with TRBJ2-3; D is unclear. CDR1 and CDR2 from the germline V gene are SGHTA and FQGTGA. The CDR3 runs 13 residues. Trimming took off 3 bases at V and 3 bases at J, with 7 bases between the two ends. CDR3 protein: CASSFGRTDTQYF. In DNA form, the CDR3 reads TGTGCCAGCAGCTTTGGTCGAACAGATACGCAGTATTTT.

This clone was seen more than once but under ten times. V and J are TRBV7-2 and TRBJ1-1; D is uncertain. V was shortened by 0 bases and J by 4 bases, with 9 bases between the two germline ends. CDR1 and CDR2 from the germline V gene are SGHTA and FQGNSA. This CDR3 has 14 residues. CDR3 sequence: CASSLAMSGTEAFF. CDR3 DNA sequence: TGTGCCAGCAGCTTAGCGATGAGCGGCACTGAAGCTTTCTTT. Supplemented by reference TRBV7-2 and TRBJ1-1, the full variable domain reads GAGVSQSPSNKVTEKGKDVELRCDPISGHTALYWYRQSLGQGLEFLIYFQGNSAPDKSGLPSDRFSAERTGGSVSTLTIQRTQQEDSAVYLCASSLAMSGTEAFFGQGTRLTVV.

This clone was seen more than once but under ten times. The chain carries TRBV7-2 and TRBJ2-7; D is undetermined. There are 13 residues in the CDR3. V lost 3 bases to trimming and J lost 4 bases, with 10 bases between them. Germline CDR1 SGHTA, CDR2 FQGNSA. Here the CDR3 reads CASSLHPIYEQYF. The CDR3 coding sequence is TGTGCCAGCAGCTTGCATCCGATTTACGAGCAGTACTTC.